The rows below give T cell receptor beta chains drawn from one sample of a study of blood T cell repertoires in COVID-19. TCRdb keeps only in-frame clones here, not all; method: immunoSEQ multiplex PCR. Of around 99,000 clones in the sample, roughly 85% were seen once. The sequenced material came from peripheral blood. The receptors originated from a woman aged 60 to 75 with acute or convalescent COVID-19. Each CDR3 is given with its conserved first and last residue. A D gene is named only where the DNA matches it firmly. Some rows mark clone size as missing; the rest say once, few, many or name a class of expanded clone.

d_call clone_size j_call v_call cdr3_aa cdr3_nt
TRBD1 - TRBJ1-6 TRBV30 CAWSGAPRDRANSPLHF TGTGCCTGGAGCGGTGCACCCCGGGACAGGGCAAATTCACCCCTCCACTTT
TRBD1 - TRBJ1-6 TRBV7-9 CASSNGQGDSPLHF TGTGCCAGCAGCAACGGACAGGGGGACTCACCCCTCCACTTT
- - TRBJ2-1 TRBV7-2 CASSSPNKRNEQFF TGTGCCAGCAGCTCGCCCAATAAGCGCAATGAGCAGTTCTTC
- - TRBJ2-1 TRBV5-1 CASSLVRENEQFF TGCGCCAGCAGCTTGGTTCGCGAGAATGAGCAGTTCTTC
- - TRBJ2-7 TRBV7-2 CASSFRGLIYEQYF TGTGCCAGCAGCTTTAGAGGACTCATCTACGAGCAGTACTTC
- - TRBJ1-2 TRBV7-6 CASSLIQGGDGYTF TGTGCCAGCAGTCTCATCCAGGGAGGGGATGGCTACACCTTC
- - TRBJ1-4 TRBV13 CASSLALEGGEKLFF TGTGCCAGCAGCTTGGCCCTCGAAGGAGGGGAAAAACTGTTTTTT
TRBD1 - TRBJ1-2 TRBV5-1 CASSLATGGLVYGYTF TGCGCCAGCAGCTTGGCCACAGGGGGCCTAGTATATGGCTACACCTTC
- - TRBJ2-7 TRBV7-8 CASSLVVLFGRGPYEQYF TGTGCCAGCAGCTTAGTCGTTTTGTTCGGGAGAGGACCCTACGAGCAGTACTTC
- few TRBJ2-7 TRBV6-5 CASSSQGDEQYF TGTGCCAGCAGTTCCCAGGGCGACGAGCAGTACTTC
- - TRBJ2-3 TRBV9 CASSVSLPTDTQYF TGTGCCAGCAGCGTATCCCTACCCACAGATACGCAGTATTTT
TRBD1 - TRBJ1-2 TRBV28 CASSPGQGGGYTF TGTGCCAGCAGCCCCGGACAGGGAGGTGGCTACACCTTC
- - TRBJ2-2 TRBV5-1 CASSLEAPTGELFF TGCGCCAGCAGCTTGGAAGCCCCAACCGGGGAGCTGTTTTTT
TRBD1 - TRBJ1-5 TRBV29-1 CSVQGAVNQPQHF TGCAGCGTTCAGGGGGCGGTCAATCAGCCCCAGCATTTT
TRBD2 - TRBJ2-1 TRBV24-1 CATSDPLAGPSYNEQFF TGTGCCACCAGTGATCCCCTAGCGGGGCCCTCCTACAATGAGCAGTTCTTC
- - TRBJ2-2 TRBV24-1 CATSDRTGSGELFF TGTGCCACCAGTGACCGTACAGGGTCCGGGGAGCTGTTTTTT
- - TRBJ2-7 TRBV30 CAWSARLPPYEQYF TGTGCCTGGAGTGCCCGACTTCCACCCTACGAGCAGTACTTC
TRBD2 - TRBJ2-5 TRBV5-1 CASSRGGSKETQYF TGCGCCAGCAGCCGGGGGGGCAGCAAAGAGACCCAGTACTTC
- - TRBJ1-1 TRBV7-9 CASSLRTHEAFF TGTGCCAGCAGCTTACGGACACATGAAGCTTTCTTT
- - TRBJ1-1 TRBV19 CASSKGVVTEAFF TGTGCCAGTAGTAAGGGGGTGGTCACTGAAGCTTTCTTT
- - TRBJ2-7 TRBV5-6 CASSLAPDKTYEQYF TGTGCCAGCAGCTTGGCCCCCGACAAAACCTACGAGCAGTACTTC
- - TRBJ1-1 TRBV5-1 CASTHRENTEAFF TGCGCCAGTACTCACAGGGAAAACACTGAAGCTTTCTTT
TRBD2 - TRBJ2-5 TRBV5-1 CASSSGGSQETQYF TGCGCCAGCAGCTCGGGGGGGAGCCAAGAGACCCAGTACTTC
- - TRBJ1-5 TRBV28 CASSLREGRNQPQHF TGTGCCAGCAGTTTACGGGAGGGGCGCAATCAGCCCCAGCATTTT
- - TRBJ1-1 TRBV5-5 CASSLVGRGTEAFF TGTGCCAGCAGCTTGGTTGGCCGCGGCACTGAAGCTTTCTTT
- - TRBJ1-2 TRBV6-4 CASSAQGQGYTF TGTGCCAGCAGTGCCCAGGGTCAGGGCTACACCTTC
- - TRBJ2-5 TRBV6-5 CASARVQETQYF TGTGCCAGCGCGAGGGTACAAGAGACCCAGTACTTC
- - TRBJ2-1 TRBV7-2 CASSEGQSSYNEQFF TGTGCCAGCAGCGAAGGACAAAGCTCCTACAATGAGCAGTTCTTC
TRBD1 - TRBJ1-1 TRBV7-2 CASSHRQGWAFF TGTGCCAGCAGCCACCGACAGGGGTGGGCTTTCTTT
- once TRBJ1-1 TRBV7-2 CASRPGAARGTEAFF TGTGCCAGCAGACCCGGAGCGGCGCGGGGCACTGAAGCTTTCTTT
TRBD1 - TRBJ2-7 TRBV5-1 CASALGTGLSSYEQYF TGCGCCAGCGCCCTCGGGACAGGGTTAAGCTCCTACGAGCAGTACTTC
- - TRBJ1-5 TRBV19 CASSIGTGTQPQHF TGTGCCAGTAGTATAGGAACAGGGACTCAGCCCCAGCATTTT
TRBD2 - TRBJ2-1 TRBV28 CASGSGGAKSYNEQFF TGTGCCAGCGGTAGCGGGGGGGCCAAGTCCTACAATGAGCAGTTCTTC
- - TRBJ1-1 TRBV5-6 CASSLGVLLNTEAFF TGTGCCAGCAGTCTAGGGGTCCTTTTGAACACTGAAGCTTTCTTT
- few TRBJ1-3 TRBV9 CASSAEPQGSGNTIYF TGTGCCAGCAGCGCTGAACCCCAGGGGTCTGGAAACACCATATATTTT
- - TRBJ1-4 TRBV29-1 CSAGYTDSDNEKLFF TGCAGCGCCGGGTATACGGACTCCGACAATGAAAAACTGTTTTTT
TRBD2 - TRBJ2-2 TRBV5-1 CASSPLGSGSTGELFF TGCGCCAGCAGCCCGCTGGGTAGCGGGAGCACCGGGGAGCTGTTTTTT
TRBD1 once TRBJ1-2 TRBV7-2 CASSPGGQGLGAYGYTF TGTGCCAGCAGCCCGGGGGGACAGGGATTGGGAGCCTATGGCTACACCTTC
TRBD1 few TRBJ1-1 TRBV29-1 CSAGDRVNTEAFF TGCAGCGCTGGGGACAGAGTGAACACTGAAGCTTTCTTT
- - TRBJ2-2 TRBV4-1 CASSHTGPTGELFF TGCGCCAGCAGCCATACAGGCCCCACCGGGGAGCTGTTTTTT
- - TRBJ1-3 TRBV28 CASSPLRGTGNTIYF TGTGCCAGCAGCCCACTCAGGGGAACGGGAAACACCATATATTTT
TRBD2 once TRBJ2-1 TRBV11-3 CASSKTSGSMNEQFF TGTGCCAGCAGTAAAACTAGCGGGAGTATGAATGAGCAGTTCTTC
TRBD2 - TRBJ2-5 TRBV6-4 CASSDATSGGQTQYF TGTGCCAGCAGTGACGCGACTAGCGGGGGACAGACCCAGTACTTC
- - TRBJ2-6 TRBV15 CATSPPGGSGANVLTF TGTGCCACCTCACCGCCGGGGGGCTCCGGGGCCAACGTCCTGACTTTC